This entry describes one T cell receptor (beta chain). Described time point: pretreatment peripheral blood. Assay: immunoSEQ multiplex PCR; the TCRdb copy retains only in-frame clones and omits some. This table holds 90,000 to 100,000 clones, 90% found once. The data derive from a study of PD-L1 blockade in urothelial cancer. Germline V CDR1 and CDR2: SGHTA, FQGTGA. After removal of 5 bases from V and 6 bases from J, the junction contained 10 bases not matched to a gene. The CDR3 is made up of 16 amino acids. The source was PBMCs, collected around atezolizumab (anti-PD-L1) treatment. The chain combines TRBV7-3 with TRBJ2-1; 10 bases match TRBD2. The receptor was derived from a man between 60 and 75 years old with urothelial cancer. Here the CDR3 DNA reads TGTGCCAGCAGCCGGAGCGGGAGGGCCCTCTCCAATGAGCAGTTCTTC. This codes for CASSRSGRALSNEQFF.